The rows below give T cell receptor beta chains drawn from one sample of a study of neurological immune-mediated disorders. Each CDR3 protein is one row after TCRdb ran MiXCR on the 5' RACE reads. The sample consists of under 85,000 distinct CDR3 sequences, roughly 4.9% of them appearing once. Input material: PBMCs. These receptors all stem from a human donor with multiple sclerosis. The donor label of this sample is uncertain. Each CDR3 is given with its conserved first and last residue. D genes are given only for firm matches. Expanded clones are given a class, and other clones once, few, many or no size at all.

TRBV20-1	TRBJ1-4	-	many	TGCAGTGCTAGAGATCTCAGGGATTCCGAAAAACTGTTTTTT	CSARDLRDSEKLFF
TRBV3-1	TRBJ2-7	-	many	TGTGCCAGCGGCCCGGCGCAGGGCGAGCAGTACTTC	CASGPAQGEQYF
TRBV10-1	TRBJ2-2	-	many	TGCGCCAGCAGTGAAAGGGCGGCCGGGGAGCTGTTTTTT	CASSERAAGELFF
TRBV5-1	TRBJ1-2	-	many	TGCGCCAGCAGCTTGGGATCAGGACCCCCGCGGACCTTC	CASSLGSGPPRTF
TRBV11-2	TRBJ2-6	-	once	TGTGCCAGCAGCTCACGTTTAGGGGCAGCCCATAATTTATCTGGGGCCAACGTCCTGACTTTC	CASSSRLGAAHNLSGANVLTF
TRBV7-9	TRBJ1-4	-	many	TGTGCCAGCAGCTTCTCGGGGGGCGGTGATGAAAAACTGTTTTTT	CASSFSGGGDEKLFF
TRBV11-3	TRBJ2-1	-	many	TGTGCCAGCAGCTTAGATGACGGTAATGAGCAGTTCTTC	CASSLDDGNEQFF
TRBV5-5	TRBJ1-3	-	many	TGTGCCAGCTTAACCGACTCTGGAAACACCATATATTTT	CASLTDSGNTIYF
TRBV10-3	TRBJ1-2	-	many	TGTGCCATCAGTGACCACAGGATGAGGAACTATGGCTACACCTTC	CAISDHRMRNYGYTF
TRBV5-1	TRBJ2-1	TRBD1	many	TGCGCCAGCAGCTTGATTCCGGGACAGGCTTACAATGAGCAGTTCTTC	CASSLIPGQAYNEQFF
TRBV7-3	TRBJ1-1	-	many	TGTGCCAGCAGCTCGGGGGGGGGTTCTGGGACTGGAGGCACTGAAGCTTTCTTT	CASSSGGGSGTGGTEAFF
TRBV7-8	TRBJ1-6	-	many	TGTGCCAGCAGCTTGAGCTCCACAGGGAGTAATTCACCCCTCCACTTT	CASSLSSTGSNSPLHF
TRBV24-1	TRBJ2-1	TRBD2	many	TGTGCCACCAGTGATCCCGGGGGGGATGAGCAGTTCTTC	CATSDPGGDEQFF
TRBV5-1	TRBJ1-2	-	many	TGCGCCAGCAGCTCGGACCGGGGTGCTTATGGCTACACCTTC	CASSSDRGAYGYTF
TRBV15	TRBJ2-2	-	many	TGTGCCACCAGCAGCGGCGGGACACTACGGGCCGGGGAGCTGTTTTTT	CATSSGGTLRAGELFF
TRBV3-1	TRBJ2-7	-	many	TGTGCCAGCAGCCAAGGACCGGTTAGCTCCTACGAGCAGTACTTC	CASSQGPVSSYEQYF
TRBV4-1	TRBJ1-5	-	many	TGCGCCAGCAGCGCCCCGGGACGCAATCAGCCCCAGCATTTT	CASSAPGRNQPQHF
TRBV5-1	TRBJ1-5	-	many	TGCGCCAGCAGCTTGGAAGGTCAGCCCCAGCATTTT	CASSLEGQPQHF
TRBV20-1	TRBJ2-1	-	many	TGCAGTGTCGAAAGAGCGGTCGGCGTTGGTTACAATGAGCAGTTCTTC	CSVERAVGVGYNEQFF
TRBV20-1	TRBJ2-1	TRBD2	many	TGCAGTGCGAAGGGACTAGCGGAGTACAATGAGCAGTTCTTC	CSAKGLAEYNEQFF
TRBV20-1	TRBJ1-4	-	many	TGCAGTGCTAGGGGGGCACCCGGACGGACGAATGAAAAACTGTTTTTT	CSARGAPGRTNEKLFF
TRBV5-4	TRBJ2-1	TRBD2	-	TGTGCCAGCAGCTTTGGACTAGCGGGGGAGAGTGAGCAGTTCTTC	CASSFGLAGESEQFF
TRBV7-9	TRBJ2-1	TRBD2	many	TGTGCCAGCAGCCACCCCCCCGGGACTAGCGAGAACAATGAGCAGTTCTTC	CASSHPPGTSENNEQFF
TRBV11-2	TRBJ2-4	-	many	TGTGCCAGCAGCCCAAAGGATGGTGGGAAAAACATTCAGTACTTC	CASSPKDGGKNIQYF
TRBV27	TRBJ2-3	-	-	TGTGCCAGCAGTCTCCGACAGGGCACAGATACGCAGTATTTT	CASSLRQGTDTQYF
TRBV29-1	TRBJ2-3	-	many	TGCAGCGCTCCTGTCGCGGGTACAGATACGCAGTATTTT	CSAPVAGTDTQYF
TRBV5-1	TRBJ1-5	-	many	TGCGCCAGCCGGGGCAGTAGCAATCAGCCCCAGCATTTT	CASRGSSNQPQHF
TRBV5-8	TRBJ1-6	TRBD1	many	TGTGCCAGCAGGGACAGGGGGGGTAATTCACCCCTCCACTTT	CASRDRGGNSPLHF
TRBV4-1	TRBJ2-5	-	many	TGCGCCAGCAGCCAAGTACCAGGGGAAGAGACCCAGTACTTC	CASSQVPGEETQYF
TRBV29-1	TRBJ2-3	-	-	TGCAGCGTTGAGAGGGGCTCACTCCGCACAGATACGCAGTATTTT	CSVERGSLRTDTQYF
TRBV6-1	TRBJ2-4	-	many	TGTGCCAGCAACTCCAAAAACATTCAGTACTTC	CASNSKNIQYF
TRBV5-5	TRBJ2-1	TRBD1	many	TGTGCCAGCAGCCTGGACAGGGGCCTGAAATTATACAATGAGCAGTTCTTC	CASSLDRGLKLYNEQFF
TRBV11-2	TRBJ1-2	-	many	TGTGCCAGCAGCAATCCCCGGACAGCTCTGGGCTACACCTTC	CASSNPRTALGYTF
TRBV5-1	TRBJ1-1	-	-	TGCGCCAGCAGCCTTTTAGAGCAGGGGACGGGAACTGAAGCTTTCTTT	CASSLLEQGTGTEAFF
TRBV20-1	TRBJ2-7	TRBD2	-	TGCAGTGCCGGACTAGCGGGAGGCTCCTACGAGCAGTACTTC	CSAGLAGGSYEQYF
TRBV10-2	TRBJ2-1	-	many	TGCGCCAGCCACAGGGCTTTCTCCAATGAGCAGTTCTTC	CASHRAFSNEQFF
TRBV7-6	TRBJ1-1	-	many	TGTGCCAGCAGCCCGCACACCTTTAGGGACACTGAAGCTTTCTTT	CASSPHTFRDTEAFF
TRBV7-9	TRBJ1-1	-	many	TGTGCCAGCAGCTTCGGGAACACTGAAGCTTTCTTT	CASSFGNTEAFF
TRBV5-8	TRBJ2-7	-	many	TGTGCCAGCAGCCGAGGCTACTACGAGCAGTACTTC	CASSRGYYEQYF
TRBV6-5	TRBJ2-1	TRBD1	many	TGTGCCAGCAGGGGAAGACAGGGTCGCAATGAGCAGTTCTTC	CASRGRQGRNEQFF
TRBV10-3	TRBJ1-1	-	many	TGTGCCACCACAAACCAGGGATACACTGAAGCTTTCTTT	CATTNQGYTEAFF
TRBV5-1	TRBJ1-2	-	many	TGCGCCAGCAGCCCCGAGGGCCGGGGCTACACCTTC	CASSPEGRGYTF
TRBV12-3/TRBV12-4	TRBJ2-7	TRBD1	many	TGTGCCAGCAGGGGACAGGGAGCAACCTACGAGCAGTACTTC	CASRGQGATYEQYF
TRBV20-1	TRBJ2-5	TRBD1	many	TGCAGTGCTACCGGGACAGGGGTAGAGACCCAGTACTTC	CSATGTGVETQYF
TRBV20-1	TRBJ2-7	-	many	TGCAGTGCTAAACAGGACAGTGGCACCTACGAGCAGTACTTC	CSAKQDSGTYEQYF
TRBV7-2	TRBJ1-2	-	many	TGTGCCAGCAGCCAACAAGAAGGACAGCACTATGGCTACACCTTC	CASSQQEGQHYGYTF
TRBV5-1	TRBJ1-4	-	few	TGCGCCAGCAGCTTGCGGACAGCTCAAGGGGAAAAACTGTTTTTT	CASSLRTAQGEKLFF
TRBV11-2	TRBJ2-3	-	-	TGTGCCAGCAGCTTAGACCCAGGGGCAGATACGCAGTATTTT	CASSLDPGADTQYF
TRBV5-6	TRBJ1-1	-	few	TGTGCCAGCAGCCCTGGGTTCGAGGATGAAGCTTTCTTT	CASSPGFEDEAFF
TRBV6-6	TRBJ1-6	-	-	TGTGCCAGCAGTTACTCGGAAGGGGATAATTCACCCCTCCACTTT	CASSYSEGDNSPLHF
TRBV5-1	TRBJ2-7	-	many	TGCGCCAGCAGCTTGGGGGGGAACTCCTACGAGCAGTACTTC	CASSLGGNSYEQYF
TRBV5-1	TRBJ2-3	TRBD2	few	TGCGCCAGCAGCTTCCTAGCGGGGGCCGAGACAGATACGCAGTATTTT	CASSFLAGAETDTQYF
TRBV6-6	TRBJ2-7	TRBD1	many	TGTGCCAGCACCGGTATCCCCGGGACAGGGGCCTACGAGCAGTACTTC	CASTGIPGTGAYEQYF
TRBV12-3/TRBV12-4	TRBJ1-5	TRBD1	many	TGTGCCAGCAGTCCTTTCCGATTCCAGACAGGGAAACAGCCCCAGCATTTT	CASSPFRFQTGKQPQHF
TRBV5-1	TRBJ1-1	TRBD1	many	TGCGCCAGCAGCCACGGGACAGGGCGGTACACTGAAGCTTTCTTT	CASSHGTGRYTEAFF